This TCR beta chain comes out of a study of T cell repertoires in cytomegalovirus infection. Study-wide background: The public TCR beta signatures pointed to both CMV infection and matching HLA type. Points from the study as a whole: Cumulative frequency of public TCR beta families picked out carriers of CMV plus the relevant HLA. Across the ex vivo response, the dominant clonotypes were HLA-C-restricted CMV-specific TCR beta clonotypes.

Worth noting for this clonotype: Its cognate antigen is unknown.

CDR3 length equals 17 residues. V lost 4 bases, J lost 5 bases, and 12 bases stayed unmatched. Germline loops: CDR1 MNHEY, CDR2 SVGEGT. TCRdb called the reads again in MiXCR, with one record for every CDR3 protein. The sample contains approximately 150,000 distinct CDR3 sequences, about 6% of which appear only once. Sequencing was performed on PBMCs. The source is a human donor in good health (CMV status not recorded). Some clones in this sample may be carry-over from other donors' samples. The gene calls are TRBV6-2 or TRBV6-3 and TRBJ2-1, with TRBD1 identical over 9 bases. The CDR3 region is CASSSHVGQGRNNEQFF. CDR3 nucleotide sequence: TGTGCCAGCAGTTCCCACGTCGGACAGGGGAGAAACAATGAGCAGTTCTTC.